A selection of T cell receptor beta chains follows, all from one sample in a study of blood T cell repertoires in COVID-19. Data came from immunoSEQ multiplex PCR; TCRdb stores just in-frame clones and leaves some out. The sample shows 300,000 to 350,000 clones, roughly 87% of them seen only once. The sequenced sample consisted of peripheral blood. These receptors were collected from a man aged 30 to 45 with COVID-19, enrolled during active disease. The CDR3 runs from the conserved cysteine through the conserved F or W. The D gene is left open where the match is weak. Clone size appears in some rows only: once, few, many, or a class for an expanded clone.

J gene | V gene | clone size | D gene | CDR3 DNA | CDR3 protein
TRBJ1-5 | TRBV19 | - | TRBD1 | TGTGCCAGTAGTATCGGGACAGGGACTCAGCCCCAGCATTTT | CASSIGTGTQPQHF
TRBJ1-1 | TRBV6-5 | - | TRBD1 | TGTGCCAGCAGCAGAAACACAGGGGGTTTCACTGAAGCTTTCTTT | CASSRNTGGFTEAFF
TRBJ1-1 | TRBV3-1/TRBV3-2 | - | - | TGTGCCAGCAGCCACCTAGGTGATAACACTGAAGCTTTCTTT | CASSHLGDNTEAFF
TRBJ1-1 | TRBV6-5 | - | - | TGTGCCAGCACCGGGATGAACACTGAAGCTTTCTTT | CASTGMNTEAFF
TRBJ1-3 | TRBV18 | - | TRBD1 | TGTGCCAGCTCACCGAGAACAGGGGACTCTGGAAACACCATATATTTT | CASSPRTGDSGNTIYF
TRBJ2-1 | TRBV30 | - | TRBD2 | TGTGCCTGGAGTGTACTAGGCGGAGGAGCGGGAGGTTACAATGAGCAGTTCTTC | CAWSVLGGGAGGYNEQFF
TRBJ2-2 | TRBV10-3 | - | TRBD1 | TGTGCCATCAGTCCGGGACAGGGGGCGGCCGGGGAGCTGTTTTTT | CAISPGQGAAGELFF
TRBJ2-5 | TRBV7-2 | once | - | TGTGCCAGCAGCTTAGTGCGGCAAATGGGGACCCAGTACTTC | CASSLVRQMGTQYF
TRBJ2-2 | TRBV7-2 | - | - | TGTGCCAGCAGCAACCGGGACTCCTCACTCACCGGGGAGCTGTTTTTT | CASSNRDSSLTGELFF
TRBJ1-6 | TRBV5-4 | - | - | TGTGCCAGCAGCACCCCAGGGAATTATAATTCACCCCTCCACTTT | CASSTPGNYNSPLHF
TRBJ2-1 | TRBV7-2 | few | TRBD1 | TGTGCCAGCAGCTTAAGGGATTGGACAGGATACAATGAGCAGTTCTTC | CASSLRDWTGYNEQFF
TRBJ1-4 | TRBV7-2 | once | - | TGTGCCAGCAGCCGTCTCTCGGTAACTAATGAAAAACTGTTTTTT | CASSRLSVTNEKLFF
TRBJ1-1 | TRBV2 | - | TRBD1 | TGTGCCAGCAGCGGACAGGGGAACACTGAAGCTTTCTTT | CASSGQGNTEAFF
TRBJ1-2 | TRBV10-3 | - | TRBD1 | TGTGCCATCAGTGAATACAGGGGTGGCTACACCTTC | CAISEYRGGYTF
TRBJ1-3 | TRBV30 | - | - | TGTGCCTGGGTAGGAGCCGGAAACACCATATATTTT | CAWVGAGNTIYF
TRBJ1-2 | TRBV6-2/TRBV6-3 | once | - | TGTGCCAGCAGTTATTCTTCCTATGGCTACACCTTC | CASSYSSYGYTF
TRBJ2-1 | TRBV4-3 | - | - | TGCGCCAGCAGCCAAGATGATGGCCCAAGCTCCTACAATGAGCAGTTCTTC | CASSQDDGPSSYNEQFF
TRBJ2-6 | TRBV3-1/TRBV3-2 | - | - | TGTGCCAGCAGCCCCTTTTTACGGGTCGACTCTGGGGCCAACGTCCTGACTTTC | CASSPFLRVDSGANVLTF
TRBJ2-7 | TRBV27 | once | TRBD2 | TGTGCCAGCAGTTCCCAGCGGGAGGGTGAAAGATACGAGCAGTACTTC | CASSSQREGERYEQYF
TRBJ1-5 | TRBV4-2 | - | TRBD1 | TGTGCCAGCAGCCCGTCGACAGGGCCTAATCAGCCCCAGCATTTT | CASSPSTGPNQPQHF
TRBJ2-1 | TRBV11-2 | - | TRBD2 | TGTGCCAGCAGCTCCGATAGCGGGAGTGCGTCGAATGAGCAGTTCTTC | CASSSDSGSASNEQFF
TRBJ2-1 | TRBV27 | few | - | TGTGCCAGCAGTTCGGGACTCCCGTTCAATGAGCAGTTCTTC | CASSSGLPFNEQFF
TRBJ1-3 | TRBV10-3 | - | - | TGTGCCATCACAGGGACACTCTCCTCTGGAAACACCATATATTTT | CAITGTLSSGNTIYF
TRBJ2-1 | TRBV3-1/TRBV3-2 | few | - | TGTGCCAGCAGCCAAGACCGGGACTTCCTCTGGAATGAGCAGTTCTTC | CASSQDRDFLWNEQFF
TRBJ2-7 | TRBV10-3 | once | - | TGTGCCATCAGTGAGTCCTACGTCGAGAACGAGCAGTACTTC | CAISESYVENEQYF
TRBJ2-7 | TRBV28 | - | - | TGTGCCAGCCTCAAGGCGGCGGAGCTTCGCTACGAGCAGTACTTC | CASLKAAELRYEQYF
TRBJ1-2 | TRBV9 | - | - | TGTGCCAGCAGCGTAGGTTGGAGGGAGGCTGGCTACACCTTC | CASSVGWREAGYTF
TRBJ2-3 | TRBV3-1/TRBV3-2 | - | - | TGTGCCAGCAGCCAAGGGCCTAGCGGCACAGATACGCAGTATTTT | CASSQGPSGTDTQYF